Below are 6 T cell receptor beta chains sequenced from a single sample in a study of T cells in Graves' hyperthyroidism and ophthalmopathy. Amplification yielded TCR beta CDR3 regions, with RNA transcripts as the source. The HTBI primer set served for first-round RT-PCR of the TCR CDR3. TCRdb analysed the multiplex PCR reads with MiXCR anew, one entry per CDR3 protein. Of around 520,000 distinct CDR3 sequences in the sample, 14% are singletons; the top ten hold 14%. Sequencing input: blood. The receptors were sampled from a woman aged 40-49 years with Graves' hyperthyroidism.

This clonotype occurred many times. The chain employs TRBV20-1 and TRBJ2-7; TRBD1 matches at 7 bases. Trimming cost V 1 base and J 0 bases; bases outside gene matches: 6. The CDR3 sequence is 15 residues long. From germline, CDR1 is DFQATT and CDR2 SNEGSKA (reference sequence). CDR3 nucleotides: TGCAGTGCTAGAGGTTCCGGGACAGTCTCCTACGAGCAGTACTTC. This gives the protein CSARGSGTVSYEQYF.

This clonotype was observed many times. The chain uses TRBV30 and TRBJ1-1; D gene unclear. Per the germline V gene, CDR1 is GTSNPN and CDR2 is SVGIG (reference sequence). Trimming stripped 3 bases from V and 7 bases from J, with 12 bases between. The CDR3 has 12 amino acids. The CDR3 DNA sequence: TGTGCCTGGAGAAGGTCGCAGGTTGAAGCTTTCTTT. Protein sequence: CAWRRSQVEAFF.

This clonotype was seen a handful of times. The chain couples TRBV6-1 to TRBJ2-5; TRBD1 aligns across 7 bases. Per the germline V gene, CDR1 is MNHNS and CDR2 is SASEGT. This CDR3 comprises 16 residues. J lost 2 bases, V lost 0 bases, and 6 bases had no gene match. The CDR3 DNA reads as TGTGCCAGCAGTGAAGCCCCGGGACAGCCTCAAGAGACCCAGTACTTC. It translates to CASSEAPGQPQETQYF.

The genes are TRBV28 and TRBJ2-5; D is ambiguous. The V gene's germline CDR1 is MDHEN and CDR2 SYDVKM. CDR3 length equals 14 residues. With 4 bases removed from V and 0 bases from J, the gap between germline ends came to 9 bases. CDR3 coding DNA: TGTGCCAGCAGTTCACCGACCTACCAAGAGACCCAGTACTTC. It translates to CASSSPTYQETQYF.

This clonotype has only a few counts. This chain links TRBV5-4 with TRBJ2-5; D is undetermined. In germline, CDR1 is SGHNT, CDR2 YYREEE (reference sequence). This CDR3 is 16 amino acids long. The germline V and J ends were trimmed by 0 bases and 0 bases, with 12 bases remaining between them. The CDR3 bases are TGTGCCAGCAGCTTGGCGACAACCACTCACCAAGAGACCCAGTACTTC. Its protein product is CASSLATTTHQETQYF. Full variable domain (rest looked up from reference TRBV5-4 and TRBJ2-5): ETGVTQSPTHLIKTRGQQVTLRCSSQSGHNTVSWYQQALGQGPQFIFQYYREEENGRGNFPPRFSGLQFPNYSSELNVNALELDDSALYLCASSLATTTHQETQYFGPGTRLLVL.

The CDR3 loop is CASSLTAAEGQNTEAFF. The CDR3 nucleotides are TGCGCCAGCAGCTTGACCGCCGCCGAAGGGCAGAACACTGAAGCTTTCTTT. J is TRBJ1-1 and V is TRBV5-1; D is unresolved. With 1 base removed from V and 1 base from J, the gap between germline ends came to 17 bases. This CDR3 is built from 17 residues. Germline V lookup: CDR1 SGHRS, CDR2 YFSETQ.